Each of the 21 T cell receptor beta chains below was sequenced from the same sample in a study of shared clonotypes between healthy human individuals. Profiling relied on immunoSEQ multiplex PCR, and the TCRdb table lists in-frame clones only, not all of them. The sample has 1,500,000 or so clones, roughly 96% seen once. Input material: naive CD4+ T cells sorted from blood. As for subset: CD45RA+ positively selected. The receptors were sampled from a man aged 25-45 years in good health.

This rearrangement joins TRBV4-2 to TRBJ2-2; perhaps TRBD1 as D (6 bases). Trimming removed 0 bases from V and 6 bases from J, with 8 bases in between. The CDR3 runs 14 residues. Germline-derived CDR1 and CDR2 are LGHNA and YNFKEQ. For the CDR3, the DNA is TGTGCCAGCAGCCAAGAGGGGGCGTCCGGGGAGCTGTTTTTT. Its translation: CASSQEGASGELFF.

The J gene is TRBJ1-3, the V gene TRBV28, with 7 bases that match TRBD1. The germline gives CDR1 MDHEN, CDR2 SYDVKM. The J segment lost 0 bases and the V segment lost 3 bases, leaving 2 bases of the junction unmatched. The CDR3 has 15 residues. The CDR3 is CASSLTGHSGNTIYF. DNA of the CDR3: TGTGCCAGCAGTTTGACAGGGCACTCTGGAAACACCATATATTTT.

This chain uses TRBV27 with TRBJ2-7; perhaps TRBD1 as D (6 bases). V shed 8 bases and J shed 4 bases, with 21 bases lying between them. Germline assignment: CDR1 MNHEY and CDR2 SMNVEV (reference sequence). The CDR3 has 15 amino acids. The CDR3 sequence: CASGRMGAAKYEQYF. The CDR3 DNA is TGTGCCAGCGGCCGTATGGGGGCAGCTAAATACGAGCAGTACTTC.

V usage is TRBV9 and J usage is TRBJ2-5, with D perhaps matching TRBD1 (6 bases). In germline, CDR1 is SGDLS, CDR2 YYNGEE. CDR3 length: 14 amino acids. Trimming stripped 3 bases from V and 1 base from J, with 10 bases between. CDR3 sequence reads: CASSAGQIQETQYF. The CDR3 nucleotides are TGTGCCAGCAGCGCAGGACAGATCCAAGAGACCCAGTACTTC.

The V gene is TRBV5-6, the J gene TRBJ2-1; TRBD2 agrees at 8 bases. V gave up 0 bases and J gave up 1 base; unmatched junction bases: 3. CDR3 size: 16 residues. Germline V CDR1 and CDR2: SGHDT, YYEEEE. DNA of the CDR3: TGTGCCAGCAGCTTGGCCGGGACTAGGTCCTACAATGAGCAGTTCTTC. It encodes CASSLAGTRSYNEQFF. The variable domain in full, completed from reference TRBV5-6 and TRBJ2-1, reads DAGVTQSPTHLIKTRGQQVTLRCSPKSGHDTVSWYQQALGQGPQFIFQYYEEEERQRGNFPDRFSGHQFPNYSSELNVNALLLGDSALYLCASSLAGTRSYNEQFFGPGTRLTVL.

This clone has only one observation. The CDR3 protein is CASSLTRDTLYEQYF. The DNA for the CDR3 is TGTGCCAGCAGCTTGACCCGGGACACCCTCTACGAGCAGTACTTC. This chain links TRBV7-2 with TRBJ2-7; D possibly corresponds to TRBD1 (6 bases). The length of the CDR3 is 15 residues. With 3 bases removed from V and 3 bases from J, the gap between germline ends came to 15 bases. Germline-derived CDR1 and CDR2 are SGHTA and FQGNSA.

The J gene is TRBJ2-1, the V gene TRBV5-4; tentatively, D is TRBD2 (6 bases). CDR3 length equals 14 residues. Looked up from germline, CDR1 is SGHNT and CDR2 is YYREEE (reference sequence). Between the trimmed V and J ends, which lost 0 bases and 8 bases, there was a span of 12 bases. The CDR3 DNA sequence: TGTGCCAGCAGCTTGGCCCAGGGAGGCCATGAGCAGTTCTTC. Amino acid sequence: CASSLAQGGHEQFF.

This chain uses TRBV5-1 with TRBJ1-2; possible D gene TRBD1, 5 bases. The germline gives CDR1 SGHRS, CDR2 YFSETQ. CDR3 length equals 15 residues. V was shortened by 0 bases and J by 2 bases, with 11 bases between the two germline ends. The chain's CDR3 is CASSLVPDTNYGYTF. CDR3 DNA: TGCGCCAGCAGCTTGGTCCCGGACACCAACTATGGCTACACCTTC.

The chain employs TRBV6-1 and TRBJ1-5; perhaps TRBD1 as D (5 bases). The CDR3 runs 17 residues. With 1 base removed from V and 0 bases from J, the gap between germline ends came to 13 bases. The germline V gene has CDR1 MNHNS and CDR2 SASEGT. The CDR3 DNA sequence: TGTGCCAGCAGTGAAGGAGAAGGGGCTTATAGCAATCAGCCCCAGCATTTT. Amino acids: CASSEGEGAYSNQPQHF.

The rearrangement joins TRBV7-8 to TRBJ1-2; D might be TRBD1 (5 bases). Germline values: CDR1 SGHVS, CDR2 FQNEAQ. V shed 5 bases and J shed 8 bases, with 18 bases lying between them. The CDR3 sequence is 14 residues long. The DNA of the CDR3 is TGTGCCAGCAGCCCCCTTGGCGGGGCGTGGGGCTACACCTTC. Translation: CASSPLGGAWGYTF.

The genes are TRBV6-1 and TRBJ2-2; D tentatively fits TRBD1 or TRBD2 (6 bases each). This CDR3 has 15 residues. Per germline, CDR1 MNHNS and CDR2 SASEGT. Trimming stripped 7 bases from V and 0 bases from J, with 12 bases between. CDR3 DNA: TGTGCCAGCAAAGGGGGGACATCGAACACCGGGGAGCTGTTTTTT. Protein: CASKGGTSNTGELFF.

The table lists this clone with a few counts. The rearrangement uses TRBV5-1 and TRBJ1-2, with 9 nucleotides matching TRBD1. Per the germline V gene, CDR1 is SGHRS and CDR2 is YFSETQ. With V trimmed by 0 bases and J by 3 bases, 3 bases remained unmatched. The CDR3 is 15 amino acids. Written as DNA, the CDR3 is TGCGCCAGCAGCTTGGGGACAGGGGCGGACTATGGCTACACCTTC. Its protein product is CASSLGTGADYGYTF.

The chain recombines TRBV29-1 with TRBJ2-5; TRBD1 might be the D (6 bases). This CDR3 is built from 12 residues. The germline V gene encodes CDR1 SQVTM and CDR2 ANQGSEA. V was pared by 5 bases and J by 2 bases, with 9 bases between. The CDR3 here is CSVSQGQETQYF. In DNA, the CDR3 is TGCAGCGTTTCACAGGGTCAAGAGACCCAGTACTTC.

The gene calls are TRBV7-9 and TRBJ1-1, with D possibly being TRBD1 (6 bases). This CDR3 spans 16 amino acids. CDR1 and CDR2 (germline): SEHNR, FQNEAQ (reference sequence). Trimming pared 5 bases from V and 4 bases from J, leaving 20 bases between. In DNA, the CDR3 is TGTGCCAGCAGCCCCCGAGGGGGAGTAGGGAGCACTGAAGCTTTCTTT. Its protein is CASSPRGGVGSTEAFF.

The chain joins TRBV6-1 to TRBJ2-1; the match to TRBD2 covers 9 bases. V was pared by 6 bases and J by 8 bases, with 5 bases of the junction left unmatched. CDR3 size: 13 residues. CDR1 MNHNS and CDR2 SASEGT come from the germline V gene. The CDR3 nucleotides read TGTGCCAGCAGCCTTAGCGGGAGACATGAGCAGTTCTTC. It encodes CASSLSGRHEQFF.

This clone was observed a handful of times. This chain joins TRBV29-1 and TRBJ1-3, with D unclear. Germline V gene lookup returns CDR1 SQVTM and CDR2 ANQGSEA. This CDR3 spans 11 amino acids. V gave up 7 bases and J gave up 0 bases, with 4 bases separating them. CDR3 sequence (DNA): TGCAGCGGGGGCTCTGGAAACACCATATATTTT. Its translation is CSGGSGNTIYF.

CDR3 residues: CASTVADTQYF. CDR3 sequence (DNA): TGTGCCAGCACCGTGGCAGATACGCAGTATTTT. The chain is built from TRBV5-6 and TRBJ2-3; D call uncertain. This CDR3 has 11 amino acids. Trimming shortened V by 6 bases and J by 4 bases, and 6 bases separated the two germline ends. CDR1 SGHDT and CDR2 YYEEEE come from the germline V gene.

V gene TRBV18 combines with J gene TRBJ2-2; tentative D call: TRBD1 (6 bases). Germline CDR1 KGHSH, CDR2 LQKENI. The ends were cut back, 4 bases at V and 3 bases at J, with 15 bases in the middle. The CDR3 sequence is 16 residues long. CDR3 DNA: TGTGCCAGCTCACGGCAGCAGGGGCTAGACACCGGGGAGCTGTTTTTT. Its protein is CASSRQQGLDTGELFF.

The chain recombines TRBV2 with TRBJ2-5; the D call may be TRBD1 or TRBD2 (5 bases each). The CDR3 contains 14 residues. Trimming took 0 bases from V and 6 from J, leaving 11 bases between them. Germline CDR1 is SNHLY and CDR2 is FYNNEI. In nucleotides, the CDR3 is TGTGCCAGCAGTGAAGCGCTTGGGGGAAAGACCCAGTACTTC. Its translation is CASSEALGGKTQYF. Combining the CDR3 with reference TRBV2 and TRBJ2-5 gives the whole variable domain EPEVTQTPSHQVTQMGQEVILRCVPISNHLYFYWYRQILGQKVEFLVSFYNNEISEKSEIFDDQFSVERPDGSNFTLKIRSTKLEDSAMYFCASSEALGGKTQYFGPGTRLLVL.

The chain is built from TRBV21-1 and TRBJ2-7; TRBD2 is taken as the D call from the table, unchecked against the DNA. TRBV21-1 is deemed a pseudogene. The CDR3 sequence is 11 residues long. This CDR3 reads CASSLRTPQYF. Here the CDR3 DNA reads TGTGCCAGCAGCCTACGGACTCCTCAGTACTTC.

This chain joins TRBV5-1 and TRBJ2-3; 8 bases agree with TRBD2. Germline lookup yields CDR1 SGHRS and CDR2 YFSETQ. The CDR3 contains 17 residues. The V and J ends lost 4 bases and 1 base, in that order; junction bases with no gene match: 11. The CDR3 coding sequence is TGCGCCAGCAGCCCGGGGGTAGCGGGATACCGCACAGATACGCAGTATTTT. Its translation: CASSPGVAGYRTDTQYF.